The clone carrying this TCR beta chain was recorded many times. Its specificity is not known. TCRdb passed the reads through MiXCR, listing each CDR3 protein once. The table has a few hundred thousand distinct CDR3 sequences, around 13% seen once. The sample comes from a study of T cell repertoires in cytomegalovirus infection. The wider study: It was the public TCR beta signatures that indicated both CMV infection and matching HLA type.

Overall study results and limits: CMV-specific TCR beta clonotypes restricted by HLA-C dominated the ex vivo response.

Material: PBMCs. This sequence was found in a human donor in good health (CMV status not recorded). Some clones in this sample may be carry-over from other donors' samples.

The CDR3 DNA follows: TGTGCCAGCAGCTTATCTAGCGGGGGGACAAACACAGATACGCAGTATTTT. Protein product: CASSLSSGGTNTDTQYF. The V and J genes are TRBV7-8 and TRBJ2-3; 11 nucleotides line up with TRBD2. Germline lookup yields CDR1 SGHVS and CDR2 FQNEAQ. There are 17 residues in the CDR3. Unmatched junction bases numbered 6, after V lost 2 bases and J lost 2 bases.